The clone carrying this T cell receptor beta chain was observed once. Trimming removed 0 bases at V and 6 bases at J, with 14 bases between. This CDR3 is built from 16 residues. Germline assignment: CDR1 LGHNA and CDR2 YSLEER. The assay was immunoSEQ multiplex PCR, and TCRdb's table has in-frame clones only and misses some. The sample consists of 70,000 to 100,000 clones, about 88% of them appearing once. The data belong to a study of control samples from healthy donors and cancer patients. This chain connects TRBV4-3 to TRBJ2-2, with D hard to call. The sample consisted of blood. The sequence derives from a woman aged 60-75 years in good health. The CDR3 sequence is CASSQDGRFGAGELFF. DNA for the CDR3: TGCGCCAGCAGCCAAGATGGCAGGTTTGGGGCCGGGGAGCTGTTTTTT.